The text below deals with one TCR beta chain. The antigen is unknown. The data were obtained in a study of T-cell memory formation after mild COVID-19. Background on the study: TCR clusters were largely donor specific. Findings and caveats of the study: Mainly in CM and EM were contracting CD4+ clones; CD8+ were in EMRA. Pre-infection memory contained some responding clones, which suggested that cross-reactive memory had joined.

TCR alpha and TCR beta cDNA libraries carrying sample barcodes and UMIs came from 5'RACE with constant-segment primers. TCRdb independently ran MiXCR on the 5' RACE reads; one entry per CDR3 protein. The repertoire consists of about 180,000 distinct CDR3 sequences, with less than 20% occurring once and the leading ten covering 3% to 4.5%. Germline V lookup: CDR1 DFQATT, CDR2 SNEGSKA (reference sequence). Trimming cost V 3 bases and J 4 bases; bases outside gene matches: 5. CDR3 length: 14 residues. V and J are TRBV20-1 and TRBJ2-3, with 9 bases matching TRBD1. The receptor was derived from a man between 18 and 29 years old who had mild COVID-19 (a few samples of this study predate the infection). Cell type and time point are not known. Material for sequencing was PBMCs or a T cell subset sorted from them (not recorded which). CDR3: CSARGDRVADTQYF. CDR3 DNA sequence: TGCAGTGCTAGGGGGGACAGGGTGGCAGATACGCAGTATTTT.